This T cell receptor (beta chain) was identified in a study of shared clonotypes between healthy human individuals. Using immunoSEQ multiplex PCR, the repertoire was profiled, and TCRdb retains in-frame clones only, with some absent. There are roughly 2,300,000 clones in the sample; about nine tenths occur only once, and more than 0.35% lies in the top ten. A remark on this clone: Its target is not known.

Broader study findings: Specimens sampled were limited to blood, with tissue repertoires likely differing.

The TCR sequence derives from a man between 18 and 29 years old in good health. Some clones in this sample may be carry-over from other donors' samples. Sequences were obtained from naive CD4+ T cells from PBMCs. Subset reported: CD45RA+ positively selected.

The CDR3 DNA reads as TGCAGCGTTGTACACACTGAAGCTTTCTTT. It codes for CSVVHTEAFF. The gene calls are TRBV29-1 and TRBJ1-1; D not certain. Germline CDR1 reads SQVTM; CDR2 reads ANQGSEA. V dropped 4 bases and J dropped 3 bases, with 3 bases sitting between them. The CDR3 runs 10 residues. Drawing the rest from reference TRBV29-1 and TRBJ1-1, the complete variable domain is SAVISQKPSRDICQRGTSLTIQCQVDSQVTMMFWYRQQPGQSLTLIATANQGSEATYESGFVIDKFPISRPNLTFSTLTVSNMSPEDSSIYLCSVVHTEAFFGQGTRLTVV.